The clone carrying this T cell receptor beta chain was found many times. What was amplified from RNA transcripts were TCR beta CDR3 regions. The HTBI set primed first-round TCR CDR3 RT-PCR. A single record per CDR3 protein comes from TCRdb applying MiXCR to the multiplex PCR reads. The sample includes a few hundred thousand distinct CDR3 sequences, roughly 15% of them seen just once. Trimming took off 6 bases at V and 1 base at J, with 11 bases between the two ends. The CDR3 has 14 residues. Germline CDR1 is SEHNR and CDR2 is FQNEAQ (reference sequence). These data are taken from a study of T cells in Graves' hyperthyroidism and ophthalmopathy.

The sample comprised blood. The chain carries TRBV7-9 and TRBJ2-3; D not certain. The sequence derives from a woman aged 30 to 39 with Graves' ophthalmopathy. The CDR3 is CASSFGSGTDTQYF. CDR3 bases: TGTGCCAGCAGTTTCGGCAGCGGCACAGATACGCAGTATTTT.